These 16 T cell receptor beta chains came from one sample sequenced in a study of cytomegalovirus exposure and HLA in healthy donors. The PCR was carried out with 60 Vbeta primers and 13 Jbeta primers. The method was immunoSEQ multiplex PCR; TCRdb's version includes in-frame clones alone and lacks a portion of them. In the table there are some 130,000 clones, approximately 71% of which are singletons. Specimen: PBMCs. The receptors derive from a man aged 25-45 years in good health and CMV-seronegative.

This rearrangement joins TRBV5-1 to TRBJ2-1; a possible D gene is TRBD2 (5 bases). V lost 7 bases to trimming and J lost 4 bases, with 12 bases between them. The germline V gene has CDR1 SGHRS and CDR2 YFSETQ. CDR3 length equals 13 residues. DNA for the CDR3: TGCGCCAGCCGTGTGGACTTATACAATGAGCAGTTCTTC. Translation: CASRVDLYNEQFF.

This clone has only a few counts. The chain combines TRBV25-1 with TRBJ2-7; TRBD1 agrees at 7 bases. In germline, CDR1 is MGHDK, CDR2 SYGVNS. The CDR3 is made up of 15 amino acids. Losses at the gene ends were 4 bases for V and 2 bases for J; bases not matched to a gene: 8. The CDR3 DNA reads TGTGCCAGCAGTGCCCCCGGGACAGAGACCTACGAGCAGTACTTC. It specifies CASSAPGTETYEQYF.

V gene TRBV27 combines with J gene TRBJ1-2, with 11 bases aligning to TRBD1. CDR1 is MNHEY, CDR2 SMNVEV, per germline (reference sequence). This CDR3 spans 15 amino acids. The trim removed 5 bases at V and 4 bases at J, leaving 6 bases unmatched. This CDR3 reads CASSPRTGGVYGYTF. The CDR3 nucleotides read TGTGCCAGCAGTCCCAGGACAGGGGGCGTCTATGGCTACACCTTC.

The chain carries TRBV5-1 and TRBJ2-7; weak D call: TRBD1 (6 bases). Germline CDR1 SGHRS, CDR2 YFSETQ. V gave up 5 bases and J gave up 5 bases, with 17 bases separating them. The CDR3 consists of 14 residues. The CDR3 DNA follows: TGCGCCAGCAGGCCCCTCCAGGGGAACCACGAGCAGTACTTC. Encoded protein: CASRPLQGNHEQYF.

V usage is TRBV6-1 and J usage is TRBJ1-1, with D uncertain. Germline V CDR1 and CDR2: MNHNS, SASEGT. V was shortened by 3 bases and J by 1 base, with 9 bases between the two germline ends. The CDR3 length is 14 residues. The CDR3 reads CASSERAENTEAFF. The CDR3, as DNA: TGTGCCAGCAGTGAGCGGGCAGAGAACACTGAAGCTTTCTTT.

V is TRBV19 and J is TRBJ2-2; TRBD1 agrees at 9 bases. Germline lookup yields CDR1 LNHDA and CDR2 SQIVND (reference sequence). J lost 7 bases, V lost 10 bases, and 7 bases had no gene match. CDR3 length: 13 residues. In DNA, the CDR3 is TGTGCCACGCGGACAGGGGAGATCGGGGAGCTGTTTTTT. The encoded protein is CATRTGEIGELFF.

The rearrangement uses TRBV5-1 and TRBJ2-1, with D unclear. V lost 0 bases and J lost 0, with 10 bases in between. Germline V lookup: CDR1 SGHRS, CDR2 YFSETQ. This CDR3 contains 16 residues. CDR3 loop: CASSLVELSSYNEQFF. The CDR3, as DNA: TGCGCCAGCAGCTTGGTAGAACTAAGCTCCTACAATGAGCAGTTCTTC.

The chain uses TRBV7-3 and TRBJ2-1; TRBD2 aligns across 7 bases. The CDR3 is made up of 13 amino acids. J gave up 8 bases and V 1 base, and 2 bases lay outside the gene matches. Germline lookup yields CDR1 SGHTA and CDR2 FQGTGA. CDR3 loop: CASSLNGGDEQFF. The CDR3 DNA follows: TGTGCCAGCAGCTTAAATGGGGGGGATGAGCAGTTCTTC.

The rearrangement links TRBV5-5 to TRBJ2-7, with 12 bases identical to TRBD2. The CDR3 spans 18 residues. The junction had 14 bases not matched to a gene; V was cut back by 4 bases and J by 3 bases. Germline V lookup: CDR1 SGHKS, CDR2 YYEKEE (reference sequence). Here the CDR3 reads CASSPATLTSGRIYEQYF. CDR3 bases: TGTGCCAGCAGCCCGGCAACCCTTACTAGCGGGAGGATCTACGAGCAGTACTTC.

Regarding this clone: An end of the junction differs from the germline gene, which may be a read error. This chain joins TRBV7-7 and TRBJ2-2; 7 bases agree with TRBD2. This CDR3 is 14 amino acids long. Germline V CDR1 and CDR2: SSHAT, FNYEAQ (reference sequence). CDR3 amino acids: CASSPEAGAGELFF. CDR3 nucleotide sequence: TGTGCTAGCAGCCCGGAGGCGGGAGCCGGGGAGCTGTTTTTT.

The table lists this clone with a count of one. The genes are TRBV6-5 and TRBJ1-2; 10 bases match TRBD1. Germline assignment: CDR1 MNHEY and CDR2 SVGAGI. The CDR3 sequence is 15 residues long. The trim removed 6 bases at V and 7 bases at J, leaving 11 bases unmatched. The CDR3 coding sequence is TGTGCCAGCAGCTACACCATGGGACAGGGGTTTGGCTACACCTTC. This gives the protein CASSYTMGQGFGYTF.

The chain has TRBV18 and TRBJ1-4, with D unresolved. The germline V gene encodes CDR1 KGHSH and CDR2 LQKENI. This CDR3 region has 13 residues. V was trimmed by 4 bases and J by 8 bases, leaving 11 bases between them. In DNA, the CDR3 is TGTGCCAGCTCACGAGCTAATACGGAAAAACTGTTTTTT. This encodes CASSRANTEKLFF.

Details on this clone: The same CDR3 arises from other DNA sequences in this sample as well. The chain combines TRBV5-1 with TRBJ2-7, with 9 bases fitting TRBD1. CDR1 SGHRS and CDR2 YFSETQ come from the germline V gene. CDR3 length equals 13 residues. The V segment lost 3 bases and the J segment 6 bases; nucleotides outside the gene matches: 4. CDR3 in amino acids: CASSWGQGGEQYF. CDR3 coding DNA: TGCGCCAGCAGCTGGGGACAGGGAGGCGAGCAGTACTTC.

This chain joins TRBV4-1 and TRBJ2-7, with 12 bases that match TRBD2. The V and J ends lost 2 bases and 6 bases, in that order; junction bases with no gene match: 2. This CDR3 region has 14 residues. Germline V CDR1 and CDR2: MGHRA, YSYEKL. The CDR3 loop reads CASSQLAGGSEQYF. Written as DNA, the CDR3 is TGCGCCAGCAGCCAACTAGCGGGAGGGTCCGAGCAGTACTTC.

The chain recombines TRBV6-5 with TRBJ1-4; weak D call: TRBD1 (5 bases). V was cut by 9 bases and J by 8 bases, with 13 bases left in between. Germline V gene sequence: CDR1 MNHEY, CDR2 SVGAGI. The CDR3 length is 12 residues. CDR3 sequence (DNA): TGTGCCAGTAGTCCCGGGGGGGAAAAACTGTTTTTT. Its protein product is CASSPGGEKLFF.

CDR3 bases: TGTGCCAGCTCACTCCGCGGAGTTGGCTACACCTTC. Its translation is CASSLRGVGYTF. V is TRBV18 and J is TRBJ1-2; the D is unclear. From germline, CDR1 is KGHSH and CDR2 LQKENI. Trimming took 4 bases from V and 7 from J, leaving 10 bases between them. The length of the CDR3 is 12 residues. The whole variable domain, filled in from reference TRBV18 and TRBJ1-2, reads NAGVMQNPRHLVRRRGQEARLRCSPMKGHSHVYWYRQLPEEGLKFMVYLQKENIIDESGMPKERFSAEFPKEGPSILRIQQVVRGDSAAYFCASSLRGVGYTFGSGTRLTVV.